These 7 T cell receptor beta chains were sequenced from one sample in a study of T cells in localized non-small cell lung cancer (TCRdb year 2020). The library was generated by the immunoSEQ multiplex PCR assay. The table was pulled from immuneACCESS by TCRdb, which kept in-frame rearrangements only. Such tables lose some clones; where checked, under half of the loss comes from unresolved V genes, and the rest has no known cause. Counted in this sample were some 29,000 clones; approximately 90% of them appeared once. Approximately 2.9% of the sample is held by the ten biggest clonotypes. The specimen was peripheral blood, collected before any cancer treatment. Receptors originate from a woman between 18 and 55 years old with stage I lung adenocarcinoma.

The CDR3 bases are TGTGCCGCGAAAGGGTCGGAGACTCAGCCCCAGCATTTT. It translates to CAAKGSETQPQHF. The chain combines TRBV30 with TRBJ1-5; D not certain. Germline CDR1 and CDR2: GTSNPN and SVGIG (reference sequence). There are 13 residues in the CDR3. Trimming stripped 8 bases from V and 6 bases from J, with 17 bases between.

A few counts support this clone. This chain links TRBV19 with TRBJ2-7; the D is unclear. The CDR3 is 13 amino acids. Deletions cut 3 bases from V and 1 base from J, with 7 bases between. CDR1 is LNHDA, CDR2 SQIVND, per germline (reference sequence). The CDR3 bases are TGTGCCAGTAGTATTTCCAGATCCTACGAGCAGTACTTC. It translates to CASSISRSYEQYF.

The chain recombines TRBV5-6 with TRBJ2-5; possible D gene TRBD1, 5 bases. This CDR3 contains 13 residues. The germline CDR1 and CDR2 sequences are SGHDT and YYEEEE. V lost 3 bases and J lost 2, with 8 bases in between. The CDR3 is CASSSAGQETQYF. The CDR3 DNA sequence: TGTGCCAGCAGCTCCGCAGGGCAAGAGACCCAGTACTTC.

This chain's CDR3 is CSVLGEQGRTYGYTF. CDR3 nucleotide sequence: TGCAGCGTTCTAGGTGAACAGGGGCGAACCTATGGCTACACCTTC. The chain is built from TRBV29-1 and TRBJ1-2, with 7 bases identical to TRBD1. This CDR3 is built from 15 residues. Germline loops: CDR1 SQVTM, CDR2 ANQGSEA. The V and J ends lost 5 bases and 4 bases, in that order; junction bases with no gene match: 13.

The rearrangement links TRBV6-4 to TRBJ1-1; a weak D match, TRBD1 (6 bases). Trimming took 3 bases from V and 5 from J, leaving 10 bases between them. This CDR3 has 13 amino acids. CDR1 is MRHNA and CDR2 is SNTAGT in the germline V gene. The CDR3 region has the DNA TGTGCCAGCAGTGAGACAGGAAGAACTGAAGCTTTCTTT. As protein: CASSETGRTEAFF.

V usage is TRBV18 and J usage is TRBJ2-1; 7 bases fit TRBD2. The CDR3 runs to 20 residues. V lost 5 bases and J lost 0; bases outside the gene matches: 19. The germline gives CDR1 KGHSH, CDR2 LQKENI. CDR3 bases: TGTGCCAGCTCAGGCCGCGCCCCATTGGGCGGGAGCGGCTCCTACAATGAGCAGTTCTTC. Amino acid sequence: CASSGRAPLGGSGSYNEQFF.

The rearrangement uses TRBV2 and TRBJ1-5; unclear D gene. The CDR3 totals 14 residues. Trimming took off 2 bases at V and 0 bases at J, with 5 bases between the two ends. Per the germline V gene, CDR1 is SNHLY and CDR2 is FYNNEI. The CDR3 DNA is TGTGCCAGCAGTGAACAGCATAGCAATCAGCCCCAGCATTTT. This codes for CASSEQHSNQPQHF. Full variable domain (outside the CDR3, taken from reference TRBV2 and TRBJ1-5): EPEVTQTPSHQVTQMGQEVILRCVPISNHLYFYWYRQILGQKVEFLVSFYNNEISEKSEIFDDQFSVERPDGSNFTLKIRSTKLEDSAMYFCASSEQHSNQPQHFGDGTRLSIL.